Below, 9 T cell receptor beta chains from the same sample are listed, as sequenced in a study of cytomegalovirus exposure and HLA in healthy donors. The PCR made use of 60 Vbeta and 13 Jbeta primers. Here immunoSEQ multiplex PCR was the method, and the copy in TCRdb shows in-frame clones only, minus some. The sample contains some 150,000 clones, around 80% of which appear only once. The sequencing input was PBMCs. The receptors come from a female donor in good health and CMV-seronegative.

Concerning this clone itself: Compared with germline, one end of the junction differs, possibly owing to a read error. The chain employs TRBV2 and TRBJ2-6, with D possibly TRBD1 on 5 matching bases. Germline V CDR1 and CDR2: SNHLY, FYNNEI. This CDR3 is built from 16 residues. The CDR3 nucleotides are TGTGCCAGCAGTGAAGCAAGAGCCTCTGGGGCCAACGGCCTGACTTTC. It is translated as CASSEARASGANGLTF.

The genes are TRBV29-1 and TRBJ2-1; no reliable D call. CDR3 length: 11 residues. V was shortened by 6 bases and J by 6 bases, with 9 bases between the two germline ends. CDR1 and CDR2 (germline): SQVTM, ANQGSEA. For the CDR3, the DNA is TGCAGCGTGTCCTCTACCAATGAGCAGTTCTTC. This codes for CSVSSTNEQFF.

Notes on this clone: The germline gene is not matched at one end of the junction; a read error may be the cause. The chain joins TRBV9 to TRBJ2-5; 15 bases are a match to TRBD2. The CDR3 length is 14 residues. The germline gives CDR1 SGDLS, CDR2 YYNGEE. Here the CDR3 reads CASSRTLGLAGGDF. The CDR3 nucleotides read TGTGCCAGCAGCCGAACTTTGGGACTAGCGGGGGGAGACTTC. Complete variable domain (other parts from reference TRBV9 and TRBJ2-5): DSGVTQTPKHLITATGQRVTLRCSPRSGDLSVYWYQQSLDQGLQFLIQYYNGEERAKGNILERFSAQQFPDLHSELNLSSLELGDSALYFCASSRTLGLAGGDFGPGTRLLVL.

The V and J genes are TRBV9 and TRBJ2-3; TRBD1 aligns across 7 bases. CDR3 length equals 16 residues. CDR1 is SGDLS and CDR2 is YYNGEE in the germline V gene. V shed 4 bases and J 2 bases; nucleotides not matched to a gene: 10. The CDR3 loop reads CASSLTTGIHTDTQYF. CDR3 sequence (DNA): TGTGCCAGCAGCCTAACGACAGGGATCCACACAGATACGCAGTATTTT.

The chain recombines TRBV2 with TRBJ2-5; D is possibly TRBD2 (7 bases). This CDR3 comprises 16 residues. Trimming took off 5 bases at V and 7 bases at J, with 23 bases between the two ends. Germline V gene sequence: CDR1 SNHLY, CDR2 FYNNEI. The CDR3 here is CASSRGGTTSSGTQYF. CDR3 bases: TGTGCCAGCAGTAGAGGGGGGACTACCTCAAGTGGGACCCAGTACTTC.

The genes are TRBV11-2 and TRBJ2-3, with TRBD2 identical over 7 bases. V shed 0 bases and J 5 bases; nucleotides not matched to a gene: 11. The CDR3 has 17 residues. CDR1 is SGHAT, CDR2 FQNNGV, per germline. The CDR3 sequence: CASSLETDRGVRDTQYF. DNA for the CDR3: TGTGCCAGCAGCTTAGAAACTGACCGGGGGGTGAGAGATACGCAGTATTTT. Full variable domain (rest looked up from reference TRBV11-2 and TRBJ2-3): EAGVAQSPRYKIIEKRQSVAFWCNPISGHATLYWYQQILGQGPKLLIQFQNNGVVDDSQLPKDRFSAERLKGVDSTLKIQPAKLEDSAVYLCASSLETDRGVRDTQYFGPGTRLTVL.

This chain links TRBV7-9 with TRBJ2-3, with D possibly matching TRBD2 (6 bases). Germline V gene data show CDR1 as SEHNR and CDR2 as FQNEAQ (reference sequence). CDR3 size: 14 residues. V was clipped by 5 bases and J by 2 bases, with 11 bases between them. The CDR3: CASSLGSLTDTQYF. Here the CDR3 DNA reads TGTGCCAGCAGCCTCGGGAGCCTCACAGATACGCAGTATTTT.

This clone was recorded once. V and J are TRBV4-3 and TRBJ2-3; 14 nucleotides agree with TRBD2. CDR3 size: 19 residues. With 0 bases clipped from V and 0 bases from J, the junction kept 5 bases outside the gene matches. CDR1 and CDR2 from the germline V gene are LGHNA and YSLEER. For the CDR3, the DNA is TGCGCCAGCAGCCAAGATGGGACTAGCGGGGGCTTTAGCACAGATACGCAGTATTTT. This translates into CASSQDGTSGGFSTDTQYF.

The CDR3: CASSAGTDYTQYF. As DNA, the CDR3 is TGCGCCAGCAGCGCGGGGACAGATTATACGCAGTATTTT. This rearrangement joins TRBV5-1 to TRBJ2-3, with TRBD1 as a possible D gene (7 bases). The CDR3 runs 13 residues. Germline lookup yields CDR1 SGHRS and CDR2 YFSETQ. V dropped 4 bases and J dropped 7 bases, with 13 bases sitting between them. The variable domain in full, with the rest retrieved from reference TRBV5-1 and TRBJ2-3, is KAGVTQTPRYLIKTRGQQVTLSCSPISGHRSVSWYQQTPGQGLQFLFEYFSETQRNKGNFPGRFSGRQFSNSRSEMNVSTLELGDSALYLCASSAGTDYTQYFGPGTRLTVL.